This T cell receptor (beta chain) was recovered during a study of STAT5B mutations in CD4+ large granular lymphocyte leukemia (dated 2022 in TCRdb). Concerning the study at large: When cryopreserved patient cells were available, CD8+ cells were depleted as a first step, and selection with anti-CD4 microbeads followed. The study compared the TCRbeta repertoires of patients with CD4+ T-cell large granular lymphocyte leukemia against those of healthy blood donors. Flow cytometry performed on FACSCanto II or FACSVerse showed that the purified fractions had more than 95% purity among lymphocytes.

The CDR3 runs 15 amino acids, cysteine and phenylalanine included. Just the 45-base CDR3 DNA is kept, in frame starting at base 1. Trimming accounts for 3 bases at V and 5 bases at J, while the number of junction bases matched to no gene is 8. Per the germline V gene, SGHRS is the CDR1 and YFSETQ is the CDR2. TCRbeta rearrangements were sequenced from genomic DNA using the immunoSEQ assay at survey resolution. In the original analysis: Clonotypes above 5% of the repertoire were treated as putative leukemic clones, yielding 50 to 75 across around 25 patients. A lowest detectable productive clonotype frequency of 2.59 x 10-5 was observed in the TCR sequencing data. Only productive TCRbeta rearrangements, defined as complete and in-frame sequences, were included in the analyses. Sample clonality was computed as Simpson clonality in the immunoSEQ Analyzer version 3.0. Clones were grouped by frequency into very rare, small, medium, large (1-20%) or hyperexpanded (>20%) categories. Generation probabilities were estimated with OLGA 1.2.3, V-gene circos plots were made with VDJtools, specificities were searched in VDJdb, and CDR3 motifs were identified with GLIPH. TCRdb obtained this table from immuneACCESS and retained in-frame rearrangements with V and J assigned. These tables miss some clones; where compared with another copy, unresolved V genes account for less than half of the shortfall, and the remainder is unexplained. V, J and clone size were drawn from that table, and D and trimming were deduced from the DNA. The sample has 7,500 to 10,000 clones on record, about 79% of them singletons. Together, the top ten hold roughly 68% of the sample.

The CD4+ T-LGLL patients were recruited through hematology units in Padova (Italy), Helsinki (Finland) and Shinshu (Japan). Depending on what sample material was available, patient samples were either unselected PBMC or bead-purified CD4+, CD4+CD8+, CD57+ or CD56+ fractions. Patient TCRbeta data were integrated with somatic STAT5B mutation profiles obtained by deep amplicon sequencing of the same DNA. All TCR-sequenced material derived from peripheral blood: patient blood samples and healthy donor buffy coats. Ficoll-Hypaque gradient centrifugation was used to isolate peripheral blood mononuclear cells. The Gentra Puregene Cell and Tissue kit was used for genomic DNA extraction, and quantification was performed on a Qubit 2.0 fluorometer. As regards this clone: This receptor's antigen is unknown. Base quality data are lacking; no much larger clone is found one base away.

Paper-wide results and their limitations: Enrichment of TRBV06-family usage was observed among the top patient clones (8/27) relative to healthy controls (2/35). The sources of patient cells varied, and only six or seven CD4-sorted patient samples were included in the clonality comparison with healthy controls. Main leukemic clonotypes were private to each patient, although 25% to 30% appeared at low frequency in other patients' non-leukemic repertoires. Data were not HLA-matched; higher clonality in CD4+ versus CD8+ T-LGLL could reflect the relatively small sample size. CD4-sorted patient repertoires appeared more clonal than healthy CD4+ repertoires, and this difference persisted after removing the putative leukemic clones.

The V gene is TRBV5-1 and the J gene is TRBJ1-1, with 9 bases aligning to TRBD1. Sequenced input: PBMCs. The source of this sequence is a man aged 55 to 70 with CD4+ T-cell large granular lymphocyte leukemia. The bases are TGCGCCAGCAGCTGGGAACAGGGGGCAGGGACTGAAGCTTTCTTT. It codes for CASSWEQGAGTEAFF.